This record concerns one T cell receptor beta chain sequence. Its antigen is currently unknown. PCR amplification relied on 60 Vbeta primers (plus 13 Jbeta primers). The method was immunoSEQ multiplex PCR; TCRdb's version includes in-frame clones alone and lacks a portion of them. The sample carries 150,000 or so clones, roughly 78% recorded once. J lost 2 bases, V lost 4 bases, and 6 bases had no gene match. The germline V gene encodes CDR1 SGHRS and CDR2 YFSETQ. There are 15 residues in the CDR3. The data were taken from a study of cytomegalovirus exposure and HLA in healthy donors. General observations from the study: An assumption of roughly uniform sequencing depth across donors underlay the presence/absence analyses. Analyzed later, association rates of TCRs varied across HLA loci, with DRB1 most and HLA-C fewest.

The receptor's source is a man in his late teens or twenties in good health and CMV-seropositive. The chain joins TRBV5-1 to TRBJ2-3, with 8 bases that match TRBD1. The sample comprised PBMCs. CDR3: CASSPTGEITDTQYF. CDR3 DNA: TGCGCCAGCAGCCCGACAGGGGAAATCACAGATACGCAGTATTTT.